A selection of T cell receptor beta chains follows, all from one sample in a study of Ad26.COV2.S vaccination and SARS-CoV-2 variants. Only in-frame clones appear in the TCRdb table, and some are missing; sequencing was by immunoSEQ multiplex PCR. The sample lists some 320,000 clones, approximately 86% occurring once. Specimen: peripheral blood, collected in a trial of Ad26.COV2.S vaccine versus placebo. These receptors came from a person aged 18 to 65 who received the Ad26.COV2.S COVID-19 vaccine or a placebo. Each CDR3 is given with its conserved first and last residue. A D gene is named only where the DNA matches it firmly. The size of a clone is reported for some rows only, either as once, few or many, or as a class for expanded clones.

d_call clone_size j_call v_call cdr3_aa cdr3_nt
. . TRBJ2-2 TRBV7-8 CASSLMTTGELFF TGTGCCAGCAGCTTAATGACCACCGGGGAGCTGTTTTTT
. . TRBJ2-7 TRBV13 CASSPGTKSGEQYF TGTGCCAGCAGCCCAGGGACGAAAAGCGGGGAGCAGTACTTC
. . TRBJ2-5 TRBV12-3/TRBV12-4 CASSFELVKTQYF TGTGCCAGCAGTTTTGAGTTGGTGAAGACCCAGTACTTC
TRBD1 . TRBJ1-1 TRBV7-7 CASSLTGGEENTEAFF TGTGCCAGCAGCCTAACAGGGGGCGAAGAGAACACTGAAGCTTTCTTT
. . TRBJ1-2 TRBV5-1 CASSDSIGVRNYGYTF TGCGCCAGCAGCGATTCGATAGGGGTCAGGAACTATGGCTACACCTTC
TRBD2 . TRBJ2-7 TRBV3-1/TRBV3-2 CASSQGGTSRYEQYF TGTGCCAGCAGCCAAGGGGGGACTAGCCGCTACGAGCAGTACTTC
. . TRBJ2-1 TRBV18 CASSPPDSEQFF TGTGCCAGCTCACCACCCGACAGTGAGCAGTTCTTC
. once TRBJ1-2 TRBV18 CASSLYGDGGYGYTF TGTGCCAGCTCACTGTACGGGGACGGCGGCTATGGCTACACCTTC
. . TRBJ1-4 TRBV15 CATGAATNEKLFF TGTGCCACCGGCGCCGCAACTAATGAAAAACTGTTTTTT
. once TRBJ1-2 TRBV30 CAWSVNGANYGYTF TGTGCCTGGAGTGTAAACGGGGCGAACTATGGCTACACCTTC
. . TRBJ1-2 TRBV7-9 CASSRTGPGGYTF TGTGCCAGCAGTCGAACAGGGCCCGGAGGCTACACCTTC
. . TRBJ1-4 TRBV9 CASSVAATSNEKLFF TGTGCCAGCAGCGTAGCGGCCACCTCTAATGAAAAACTGTTTTTT
. . TRBJ2-3 TRBV4-3 CASSQDLGGYQYF TGCGCCAGCAGCCAAGATCTAGGGGGATATCAGTATTTT
. . TRBJ2-5 TRBV7-9 CASSRVSFAQETQYF TGTGCCAGCAGCCGGGTCTCGTTCGCCCAAGAGACCCAGTACTTC
. . TRBJ1-5 TRBV5-1 CASSLEGGSNQPQHF TGCGCCAGCAGCTTGGAAGGCGGATCCAATCAGCCCCAGCATTTT
. . TRBJ2-3 TRBV5-4 CASSLWGGDNTDTQYF TGTGCCAGCAGCTTGTGGGGGGGGGACAACACAGATACGCAGTATTTT
. . TRBJ1-1 TRBV5-1 CASRASAGTLNTEAFF TGCGCCAGCAGGGCATCTGCCGGGACACTCAACACTGAAGCTTTCTTT
TRBD2 . TRBJ2-7 TRBV5-1 CASSPTSGGEQYF TGCGCCAGCAGTCCAACTAGCGGGGGAGAGCAGTACTTC
. . TRBJ2-4 TRBV15 CATSRDGRQGGAQYF TGTGCCACCAGCAGAGATGGTAGACAGGGAGGGGCTCAGTACTTC
TRBD1 . TRBJ2-1 TRBV5-4 CASSPVTGGNEQFF TGTGCCAGCAGCCCTGTGACAGGGGGCAATGAGCAGTTCTTC
TRBD1 . TRBJ2-1 TRBV7-9 CASSLTGQGDNEQFF TGTGCCAGCAGCTTAACGGGACAGGGTGACAATGAGCAGTTCTTC
. . TRBJ2-7 TRBV28 CASSLGGVLLEQYF TGTGCCAGCAGTTTGGGTGGGGTCCTCTTGGAGCAGTACTTC
TRBD1 . TRBJ1-2 TRBV27 CASSFGQGDYGYTF TGTGCCAGCAGTTTCGGACAGGGCGACTATGGCTACACCTTC
. . TRBJ1-3 TRBV18 CASSPGSKSSGNTIYF TGTGCCAGCTCACCCGGGTCAAAGAGCTCTGGAAACACCATATATTTT
. . TRBJ1-2 TRBV15 CATSRGALDYGYTF TGTGCCACCAGCAGAGGGGCGCTGGACTATGGCTACACCTTC
TRBD1 . TRBJ1-1 TRBV19 CASSKGTGRGDTEAFF TGTGCCAGTAGTAAGGGGACAGGGCGCGGAGACACTGAAGCTTTCTTT
. . TRBJ2-2 TRBV5-4 CASSPGTELGELFF TGTGCCAGCAGCCCCGGGACCGAACTCGGGGAGCTGTTTTTT
TRBD2 . TRBJ2-1 TRBV20-1 CSASGLAAHSYNEQFF TGCAGTGCTAGTGGACTAGCGGCACACTCCTACAATGAGCAGTTCTTC
. . TRBJ2-1 TRBV6-5 CASSSGTKYNEQFF TGTGCCAGCAGCTCCGGGACCAAGTACAATGAGCAGTTCTTC
. few TRBJ2-7 TRBV5-1 CASSLAGVRTAEQYF TGCGCCAGCAGCTTGGCCGGAGTCAGGACTGCCGAGCAGTACTTC
. . TRBJ2-5 TRBV5-1 CASKRVGEETQYF TGCGCCAGCAAGAGGGTCGGTGAAGAGACCCAGTACTTC
. . TRBJ2-3 TRBV5-1 CATALDSGLRGDTQYF TGCGCCACCGCCCTGGACAGCGGATTACGGGGGGATACGCAGTATTTT
TRBD2 few TRBJ2-1 TRBV7-9 CASSFSAGGSYNEQFF TGTGCCAGCAGCTTTTCGGCGGGGGGGTCCTACAATGAGCAGTTCTTC
TRBD1 . TRBJ1-6 TRBV18 CASSPTGDSPLHF TGTGCCAGCTCCCCCACAGGGGATTCACCCCTCCACTTT
. . TRBJ1-5 TRBV30 CAWSGGGQPQHF TGTGCCTGGAGTGGGGGGGGTCAGCCCCAGCATTTT
. few TRBJ1-2 TRBV18 CASSPLDSYTF TGTGCCAGCTCACCCCTAGACAGCTACACCTTC
. . TRBJ1-3 TRBV5-1 CASSLEVARLGNTIYF TGCGCCAGCAGCTTGGAGGTGGCCAGACTCGGAAACACCATATATTTT
. . TRBJ1-2 TRBV7-9 CASSLGRTPYNYGYTF TGTGCCAGCAGCTTAGGACGGACACCCTATAACTATGGCTACACCTTC
TRBD2 . TRBJ2-2 TRBV7-9 CASSLALSGENSGELFF TGTGCCAGCAGCTTAGCCCTTAGCGGGGAGAATTCCGGGGAGCTGTTTTTT
. . TRBJ2-2 TRBV6-5 CASQTSAGNTGELFF TGTGCCAGCCAAACATCCGCTGGGAACACCGGGGAGCTGTTTTTT
. once TRBJ1-2 TRBV2 CASNLNYGYTF TGTGCCAGCAACCTAAACTATGGCTACACCTTC
. . TRBJ1-5 TRBV30 CAWSEGVGPQHF TGTGCCTGGAGTGAAGGGGTAGGACCCCAGCATTTT
. . TRBJ2-7 TRBV4-3 CASSQDYRAHEQYF TGCGCCAGCAGCCAAGACTACAGGGCCCACGAGCAGTACTTC
. . TRBJ2-3 TRBV7-9 CASSLAGGFADTQYF TGTGCCAGCAGCTTAGCGGGGGGATTTGCAGATACGCAGTATTTT